Each of the 13 T cell receptor beta chains below was sequenced from the same sample in a study of regulatory T cells in long-lasting Graves disease. TCR beta libraries were built with iRepertoire HTBI primers and Arm-PCR of CDR3 regions. TCRdb recomputed calls from the multiplex PCR reads with MiXCR, one row per CDR3 protein. Among under 450,000 distinct CDR3 sequences listed, about a quarter were seen once. The sample's time point: persistent/refractory GD, antithyroid drugs over 5 years with positive TRAb. The TCR library was made from RNA that had been extracted from PBMCs in TRIzol. Sequenced here: peripheral blood mononuclear cells (PBMCs), sampled when the disease was refractory, from a patient treated with antithyroid drugs. The receptors shown here come from a female donor with Graves disease.

The sample holds a few counts of this clonotype. The rearrangement joins TRBV7-9 to TRBJ2-5, with D possibly TRBD1 on 5 matching bases. The CDR3 length is 16 residues. Trimming took 2 bases from V and 1 from J, leaving 14 bases between them. Looked up from germline, CDR1 is SEHNR and CDR2 is FQNEAQ (reference sequence). CDR3 residues: CASSLNSLQVQETQYF. CDR3 DNA: TGTGCCAGCAGCTTAAACTCCCTACAGGTCCAAGAGACCCAGTACTTC.

This chain joins TRBV30 and TRBJ2-5, with TRBD1 identical over 7 bases. Germline V gene data show CDR1 as GTSNPN and CDR2 as SVGIG (reference sequence). V shed 3 bases and J 1 base; nucleotides not matched to a gene: 8. The CDR3 spans 15 residues. CDR3 amino acids: CAWSPGQQFQETQYF. CDR3 sequence (DNA): TGTGCCTGGAGCCCGGGACAGCAGTTCCAAGAGACCCAGTACTTC.

The gene calls are TRBV7-3 and TRBJ2-2; the D is unclear. The CDR3 contains 15 residues. Germline-derived CDR1 and CDR2 are SGHTA and FQGTGA. V lost 5 bases, J lost 5 bases, and 15 bases lay in between. The CDR3 loop reads CASSIGSVPTGELFF. For the CDR3, the DNA is TGTGCCAGCAGCATAGGGTCGGTCCCAACCGGGGAGCTGTTTTTT. The full variable domain, its missing parts supplied by reference TRBV7-3 and TRBJ2-2, is GAGVSQTPSNKVTEKGKYVELRCDPISGHTALYWYRQSLGQGPEFLIYFQGTGAADDSGLPNDRFFAVRPEGSVSTLKIQRTERGDSAVYLCASSIGSVPTGELFFGEGSRLTVL.

This clonotype has only a few counts. The rearrangement links TRBV20-1 to TRBJ1-5, with D possibly being TRBD1 (5 bases). Between the trimmed V and J ends, which lost 3 bases and 5 bases, there was a span of 17 bases. The CDR3 spans 15 residues. Germline assignment: CDR1 DFQATT and CDR2 SNEGSKA (reference sequence). This chain's CDR3 is CSASIWDRGDQPQHF. DNA for the CDR3: TGCAGTGCTAGCATATGGGATAGAGGGGATCAGCCCCAGCATTTT.

This sequence joins TRBV7-8 and TRBJ1-4, with a tentative D call TRBD1 (6 bases). Trimming took 5 bases from V and 10 from J, leaving 26 bases between them. Germline values: CDR1 SGHVS, CDR2 FQNEAQ. This CDR3 region has 17 residues. The CDR3 DNA reads as TGTGCCAGCAGCGTTAGCCGGGGGCGCATCCCGTCTGGAAAACTGTTTTTT. Protein product: CASSVSRGRIPSGKLFF.

In this sample, this clonotype turned up many times. The J gene is TRBJ2-7, the V gene TRBV28, with D unclear. With 2 bases removed from V and 5 bases from J, the gap between germline ends came to 13 bases. Germline-derived CDR1 and CDR2 are MDHEN and SYDVKM. The CDR3 spans 14 residues. DNA of the CDR3: TGTGCCAGCAGTTTAGTAGGCATCCGCCACGAGCAGTACTTC. This gives the protein CASSLVGIRHEQYF.

This clonotype was counted between two and nine times. This chain uses TRBV9 with TRBJ2-7; D is unclear. Germline lookup yields CDR1 SGDLS and CDR2 YYNGEE. Trimming cost V 4 bases and J 2 bases, with 13 bases left between them. The CDR3 sequence is 14 residues long. CDR3 loop: CASSPTLAPYEQYF. DNA of the CDR3: TGTGCCAGCAGCCCGACGCTGGCGCCCTACGAGCAGTACTTC. The full variable domain, with the rest looked up from reference TRBV9 and TRBJ2-7, is DSGVTQTPKHLITATGQRVTLRCSPRSGDLSVYWYQQSLDQGLQFLIQYYNGEERAKGNILERFSAQQFPDLHSELNLSSLELGDSALYFCASSPTLAPYEQYFGPGTRLTVT.

This chain connects TRBV5-1 to TRBJ2-7; D might be TRBD1 (6 bases). Germline V gene lookup returns CDR1 SGHRS and CDR2 YFSETQ. There are 13 residues in the CDR3. Trimming stripped 2 bases from V and 2 bases from J, with 8 bases between. The CDR3 region is CASSFGQPYEQYF. CDR3 nucleotides: TGCGCCAGCAGCTTCGGACAGCCCTACGAGCAGTACTTC.

There are a few counts of this clonotype. The CDR3 DNA follows: TGTGCCAGCAGCGTAGCTCCGGGTCAGCCCCAGCATTTT. Its protein product is CASSVAPGQPQHF. The chain combines TRBV9 with TRBJ1-5; D uncertain. Trimming pared 0 bases from V and 6 bases from J, leaving 7 bases between. This CDR3 comprises 13 residues. The germline V gene has CDR1 SGDLS and CDR2 YYNGEE.

The rearrangement uses TRBV6-1 and TRBJ2-4; D is possibly TRBD1 or TRBD2 (5 bases each). The CDR3 runs to 13 residues. CDR1 MNHNS and CDR2 SASEGT come from the germline V gene. V shed 6 bases and J shed 15 bases, with 21 bases lying between them. CDR3 residues: CASSLGEGLSGYF. The CDR3, as DNA: TGTGCCAGCAGCCTTGGAGAGGGGCTTTCGGGGTACTTC.

The chain has TRBV7-2 and TRBJ2-7; 12 bases line up with TRBD2. J lost 3 bases, V lost 1 base, and 4 bases had no gene match. Germline lookup yields CDR1 SGHTA and CDR2 FQGNSA. The CDR3 consists of 16 residues. As DNA, the CDR3 is TGTGCCAGCAGCTTAGGGTCTAGCGGGAGGGGCTACGAGCAGTACTTC. This sequence encodes CASSLGSSGRGYEQYF.

The sample holds many counts of this clonotype. This chain joins TRBV6-2 or TRBV6-3 and TRBJ2-7; 13 bases are shared with TRBD2. The trim removed 2 bases at V and 0 bases at J, leaving 13 bases unmatched. The CDR3 runs 20 residues. CDR1 is MNHEY and CDR2 is SVGEGT in the germline V gene. CDR3 bases: TGTGCCAGCAGTTACCCGGTGTCCGGGACTAGCGGGGCGTACTCCTACGAGCAGTACTTC. Translation: CASSYPVSGTSGAYSYEQYF.

This clonotype appeared many times. This CDR3 reads CASSSRLAGTFQETQYF. The CDR3 coding sequence is TGTGCCAGCAGCTCCCGACTAGCGGGCACCTTCCAAGAGACCCAGTACTTC. The chain combines TRBV11-1 with TRBJ2-5; TRBD2 matches 10 bases. With 4 bases clipped from V and 1 base from J, the junction kept 9 bases outside the gene matches. The CDR3 runs 17 residues. Per the germline V gene, CDR1 is SGHAT and CDR2 is FQDESV (reference sequence).